This record concerns one T cell receptor beta chain sequence. Its antigen remains unknown. Data came from immunoSEQ multiplex PCR; TCRdb stores just in-frame clones and leaves some out. Of under 200,000 clones in the sample, around 85% were seen once. The data stem from a study of cytomegalovirus exposure and HLA in healthy donors. Deletions cut 5 bases from V and 4 bases from J, with 13 bases between. Germline V lookup: CDR1 SGHTA, CDR2 FQGTGA. The CDR3 is 14 amino acids. Findings and caveats of the study: Cytomegalovirus status was reportedly diagnosed by the classifier with high specificity and sensitivity.

The chain combines TRBV7-3 with TRBJ2-3; tentative D call: TRBD2 (6 bases). The source of this sequence is a woman in her 30s in good health and CMV-seronegative. Sequenced sample: PBMCs. The CDR3 DNA follows: TGTGCCAGCAGCGCGGGGCTGACGGCAGATACGCAGTATTTT. As protein: CASSAGLTADTQYF.